This TCR beta chain derives from a study of OX40 agonist ivuxolimab in advanced cancers. The V and J ends lost 0 bases and 0 bases respectively, with 7 bases between them. This CDR3 has 16 amino acids. Germline V lookup: CDR1 SGHRS, CDR2 YFSETQ. This clone was counted between two and nine times. Profiled with immunoSEQ multiplex PCR; TCRdb holds only in-frame clones, not every one. The sample contains approximately 77,000 clones, around 85% of which appear only once. The clonotype originates from an adult with an advanced solid tumor such as melanoma, head and neck, liver or kidney cancer. The source was CD4+ or CD8+ T cells sorted from blood, collected in a trial of the OX40 agonist ivuxolimab. The chain joins TRBV5-1 to TRBJ2-6; no reliable D call. CDR3 coding DNA: TGCGCCAGCAGCTTGGACGGAAACTCTGGGGCCAACGTCCTGACTTTC. Protein sequence: CASSLDGNSGANVLTF.